Listed below are T cell receptor beta chains from one sample, sequenced in a study of glioma-infiltrating T cells after dendritic cell vaccination. Only in-frame clones appear in the TCRdb table, and some are missing; sequencing was by immunoSEQ multiplex PCR. The sample includes about 87,000 clones, approximately 90% of them seen just once. Sequenced material: blood, taken before dendritic cell vaccination. These receptors all stem from a human donor with glioblastoma. Each CDR3 is given with its conserved first and last residue. The D gene is left open where the match is weak. Clone size is given for some rows only: seen once, a few or many times, or a class if the clone is expanded.

CDR3nt,CDR3aa,v_gene,abundance,j_gene,d_gene
TGCGCCAGCAGCCCGTGGACAGGGCCGACGAGGGAGCAGTACTTC,CASSPWTGPTREQYF,TRBV4-1,-,TRBJ2-7,TRBD1
TGCGCCAGCGGATCCGGGACAAGATACGAGCAGTACTTC,CASGSGTRYEQYF,TRBV23-1,few,TRBJ2-7,-
TGCGCCAGCAGCTTGGATTCAGGGCGCTATGGCTACACCTTC,CASSLDSGRYGYTF,TRBV5-1,once,TRBJ1-2,-
TGTGCCAGTAGAATGGGAGGGGCGCTTGGTGAAAAACTGTTTTTT,CASRMGGALGEKLFF,TRBV19,-,TRBJ1-4,-
TGTGCCAGCAGCTTAGGCAGGGGGCGAGAAGAGACCCAGTACTTC,CASSLGRGREETQYF,TRBV11-3,-,TRBJ2-5,TRBD1
TGTGCCAGCAGTTACGTGGACAGGGGACACGAGCAGTACTTC,CASSYVDRGHEQYF,TRBV6-6,-,TRBJ2-7,TRBD1
TGTGCCAGCAGCCCCGTTAGCCCCGAGCAGTACTTC,CASSPVSPEQYF,TRBV7-8,-,TRBJ2-7,-
TGTGCCATAGGCACAGGGGGCTACGAGCAGTACTTC,CAIGTGGYEQYF,TRBV6-6,-,TRBJ2-7,TRBD1
TGTGCCAGCAGCCCAGGGATTGGGGGGGCAAGGTCACCCCTCCACTTT,CASSPGIGGARSPLHF,TRBV2,-,TRBJ1-6,-
TGTGCCAGCAGTTACGGGGAGGGGGGCAAACTGTTTTTT,CASSYGEGGKLFF,TRBV6-5,once,TRBJ1-4,-
TGTGCCAGCAGGACAGAGGTCGGCACCGGGGAGCTGTTTTTT,CASRTEVGTGELFF,TRBV27,-,TRBJ2-2,-
TGCGCCAGCAGTGAGGACAGGGGGCAAGGCTACACCTTC,CASSEDRGQGYTF,TRBV10-1,once,TRBJ1-2,TRBD1
TGCGCCAGCAGCCAAGATCCAACAGGGGACAGTACCTACGAGCAGTACTTC,CASSQDPTGDSTYEQYF,TRBV4-1,-,TRBJ2-7,TRBD1
TGTGCCAGCAGTTCCGGCGGGGGCTTCTACCCCTCTGGAAACACCATATATTTT,CASSSGGGFYPSGNTIYF,TRBV2,once,TRBJ1-3,-